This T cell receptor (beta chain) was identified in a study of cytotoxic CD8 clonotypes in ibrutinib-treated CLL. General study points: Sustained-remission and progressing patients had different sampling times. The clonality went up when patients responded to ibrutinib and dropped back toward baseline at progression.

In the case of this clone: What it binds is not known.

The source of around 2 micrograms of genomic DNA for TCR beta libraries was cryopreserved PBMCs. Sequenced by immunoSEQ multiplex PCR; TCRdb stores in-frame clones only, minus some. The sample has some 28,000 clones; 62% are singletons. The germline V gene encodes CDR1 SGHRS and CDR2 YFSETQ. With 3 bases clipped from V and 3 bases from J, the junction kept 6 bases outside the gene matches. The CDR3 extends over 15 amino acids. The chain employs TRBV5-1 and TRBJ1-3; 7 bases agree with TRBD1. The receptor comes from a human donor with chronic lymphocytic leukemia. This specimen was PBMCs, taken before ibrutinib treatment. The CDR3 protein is CASSWGQTFGNTIYF. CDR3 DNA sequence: TGCGCCAGCAGCTGGGGACAGACCTTTGGAAACACCATATATTTT.